Listed below are T cell receptor beta chains from one sample, sequenced in a study of blood T cells in healthy people across ages. TCRdb itself ran the 5' RACE reads through MiXCR, one entry per CDR3 protein. The sample holds hundreds of thousands of distinct CDR3 sequences, 27% seen once. These same data were also listed under a study on T cells of mothers and their children.

The sample comprised blood. The source of these receptors is a boy aged 2-15 years in good health. The CDR3 runs from the conserved cysteine through the conserved F or W. The D gene is left open where the match is weak. Where a row states a size, it is once, few, many or the class of an expanded clone; other rows omit it.

>TRBD2|TRBJ2-1|TRBV19|few
TGTGCCAGTAGTCTTCGTTGGACTAGCGGGAGAAGATATGAGCAGTTCTTC
CASSLRWTSGRRYEQFF
>NA|TRBJ2-1|TRBV7-8|NA
TGTGCCAGCAGCTTAGAGCGGAACTCCTACAATGAGCAGTTCTTC
CASSLERNSYNEQFF
>NA|TRBJ2-5|TRBV5-4|NA
TGTGCCAGCAGCTCAAGGGGGGGGGGCGGAGAGACCCAGTACTTC
CASSSRGGGGETQYF
>TRBD1|TRBJ1-6|TRBV28|NA
TGTGCCAGCAGCCCCGTCGACAGGGACAATTCACCCCTCCACTTT
CASSPVDRDNSPLHF
>TRBD1|TRBJ1-2|TRBV15|few
TGTGCCACCAGCTTGGACAGGGGGAGTATCGGCTACACCTTC
CATSLDRGSIGYTF
>NA|TRBJ1-6|TRBV18|few
TGTGCCAGCTCACCAAGCGTCCGGGGTGATTCACCCCTCCACTTT
CASSPSVRGDSPLHF
>NA|TRBJ2-5|TRBV5-8|NA
TGTGCCAGCAGCTTCGAGGTCAGGGTTGAGACCCAGTACTTC
CASSFEVRVETQYF
>NA|TRBJ2-4|TRBV29-1|NA
TGCAGCGGGGTAGGGAGGGCCAAAAACATTCAGTACTTC
CSGVGRAKNIQYF
>NA|TRBJ2-5|TRBV20-1|few
TGCAGTGCTAGCGGTGACACCGAACAAGAGACCCAGTACTTC
CSASGDTEQETQYF
>TRBD2|TRBJ2-3|TRBV14|few
TGTGCCAGCAGCCGGAGCGGGGGCCGCACAGATACGCAGTATTTT
CASSRSGGRTDTQYF
>NA|TRBJ2-7|TRBV20-1|NA
TGCAGTGCAACGTTGTACGAGCAGTACTTC
CSATLYEQYF
>NA|TRBJ1-2|TRBV4-1|NA
TGCGCCAGCAGCCAAGATCCTGTGGACTATGGCTACACCTTC
CASSQDPVDYGYTF
>TRBD2|TRBJ2-5|TRBV19|NA
TGTGCCAGTAGTCTTACCAGCGGGATGGGGAGAGAGACCCAGTACTTC
CASSLTSGMGRETQYF
>NA|TRBJ2-7|TRBV11-2|NA
TGTGCCAGCAGCTTATCTGGCGAGAGCTCCTACGAGCAGTACTTC
CASSLSGESSYEQYF
>NA|TRBJ2-3|TRBV6-2/TRBV6-3|few
TGTGCCAGCGTCTGGGCTAGCGGCACAGATACGCAGTATTTT
CASVWASGTDTQYF
>TRBD1|TRBJ2-7|TRBV29-1|few
TGCAGCGTTGATGACCCGGGACAGGGACCCTACGAGCAGTACTTC
CSVDDPGQGPYEQYF
>TRBD1|TRBJ2-5|TRBV10-3|NA
TGTGCCATCAGACAGGGGGCCGGTGGGCAAGAGACCCAGTACTTC
CAIRQGAGGQETQYF
>NA|TRBJ2-6|TRBV4-2|few
TGTGCCAGCAGCCAAGATCGGGGGAGGACTGGGGCCAACGTCCTGACTTTC
CASSQDRGRTGANVLTF
>NA|TRBJ2-3|TRBV11-2|few
TGTGCCAGCAGCACGCAACTAACAGATAGCACAGATACGCAGTATTTT
CASSTQLTDSTDTQYF
>NA|TRBJ1-2|TRBV25-1|NA
TGTGCCAGCAGTGAAGTCTCCTATAGCTATGGCTACACCTTC
CASSEVSYSYGYTF
>NA|TRBJ2-7|TRBV6-5|many
TGTGCCAGCAGCCGCGCCTACGAGCAGTACTTC
CASSRAYEQYF
>NA|TRBJ1-3|TRBV20-1|many
TGCAGTGCTATTGGGGGAAACACCATATATTTT
CSAIGGNTIYF
>NA|TRBJ2-5|TRBV29-1|few
TGCAGCGTTGGGAATCGACCTGGGGACCAAGAGACCCAGTACTTC
CSVGNRPGDQETQYF
>NA|TRBJ1-2|TRBV4-2|few
TGTGCCAGCAGCTCCGGGGCGGGCGTTGAGGGCTACACCTTC
CASSSGAGVEGYTF
>NA|TRBJ2-5|TRBV6-5|few
TGTGCCAGCAGTTACTCCTGGCTTACCGGGAATGAGCAGCTCTTC
CASSYSWLTGNEQLF
>TRBD2|TRBJ2-7|TRBV6-2/TRBV6-3|few
TGTGCCAGCAGAGGAAGCGGGGGGACCTACGAGCAGTACTTC
CASRGSGGTYEQYF
>NA|TRBJ1-2|TRBV7-6|NA
TGTGCCAGCAGTAGAAGTCCGGGGTATGGCTACACCTTC
CASSRSPGYGYTF
>NA|TRBJ2-1|TRBV9|NA
TGTGCCAGCAGCAAGGGGCTGAGTTGGAATGAGCAGTTCTTC
CASSKGLSWNEQFF
>NA|TRBJ1-1|TRBV7-9|NA
TGTGCCAGCAGCTTAGCGGGGACATTGAACACTGAAGCTTTCTTT
CASSLAGTLNTEAFF
>TRBD2|TRBJ2-7|TRBV5-1|NA
TGCGCCAGCAGCACCCTAGCGGGGGCCTCCTCCTACGAGCAGTACTTC
CASSTLAGASSYEQYF
>NA|TRBJ2-2|TRBV7-8|NA
TGTGCCAGCAGCCATCGACTCGGCGGAGGCACCGGGGAGCTGTTTTTT
CASSHRLGGGTGELFF
>NA|TRBJ2-1|TRBV18|few
TGTGCCGGGAGGGACAGCTCCTACAATGAGCAGTTCTTC
CAGRDSSYNEQFF
>NA|TRBJ1-1|TRBV9|NA
TGTGCCAGCAGCGCCGGGGGACGGATGAACACTGAAGCTTTCTTT
CASSAGGRMNTEAFF
>TRBD1|TRBJ1-4|TRBV7-9|NA
TGCGCCAGCAGCCCCAGTTGGGGGACAGGAAGCGAAAAACTGTTTTTT
CASSPSWGTGSEKLFF
>NA|TRBJ2-3|TRBV3-1|NA
TGTGCCAGCAGCCCCCGGGACCTCTTCACAGATACGCAGTATTTT
CASSPRDLFTDTQYF